Presented here are 3 T cell receptor beta chains from one specimen sequenced in a study of cytomegalovirus exposure and HLA in healthy donors. A multiplex PCR was run with 60 Vbeta primers and 13 Jbeta primers. Some clones are missing from TCRdb's copy, which holds only in-frame ones; the method was immunoSEQ multiplex PCR. The sample has 150,000 to 200,000 clones, 70% to 80% seen once. Sequencing used PBMCs. Receptors were obtained from a man in his late teens or twenties in good health and CMV-seropositive.

The chain combines TRBV5-1 with TRBJ1-4; TRBD1 aligns across 7 bases. The germline V gene has CDR1 SGHRS and CDR2 YFSETQ. V lost 1 base to trimming and J lost 0 bases; unmatched junction nucleotides: 6. CDR3 length: 17 residues. The DNA of the CDR3 is TGCGCCAGCAGCTTGATTTACAGGGGAGCAACTAATGAAAAACTGTTTTTT. Translated, it gives CASSLIYRGATNEKLFF. Full variable domain (missing parts from reference TRBV5-1 and TRBJ1-4): KAGVTQTPRYLIKTRGQQVTLSCSPISGHRSVSWYQQTPGQGLQFLFEYFSETQRNKGNFPGRFSGRQFSNSRSEMNVSTLELGDSALYLCASSLIYRGATNEKLFFGSGTQLSVL.

A single count supports this clone. The sample contains more than one DNA sequence encoding this CDR3. This rearrangement joins TRBV5-1 to TRBJ1-2; 8 nucleotides align to TRBD1. The CDR3 has 12 residues. Per germline, CDR1 SGHRS and CDR2 YFSETQ. Trimming removed 4 bases from V and 6 bases from J; junction bases left unmatched: 2. The CDR3 nucleotides are TGCGCCAGCAGCGTGGACAGGGATGGCTACACCTTC. Translated: CASSVDRDGYTF.

This clone was recorded once. The J gene is TRBJ1-1, the V gene TRBV27; 8 bases agree with TRBD1. V lost 6 bases to trimming and J lost 0 bases; unmatched junction nucleotides: 9. CDR3 length: 16 residues. From germline, CDR1 is MNHEY and CDR2 SMNVEV (reference sequence). The CDR3 nucleotides are TGTGCCAGCAGGGACAAGCAGGGGGCGGTGAACACTGAAGCTTTCTTT. Translation gives CASRDKQGAVNTEAFF.